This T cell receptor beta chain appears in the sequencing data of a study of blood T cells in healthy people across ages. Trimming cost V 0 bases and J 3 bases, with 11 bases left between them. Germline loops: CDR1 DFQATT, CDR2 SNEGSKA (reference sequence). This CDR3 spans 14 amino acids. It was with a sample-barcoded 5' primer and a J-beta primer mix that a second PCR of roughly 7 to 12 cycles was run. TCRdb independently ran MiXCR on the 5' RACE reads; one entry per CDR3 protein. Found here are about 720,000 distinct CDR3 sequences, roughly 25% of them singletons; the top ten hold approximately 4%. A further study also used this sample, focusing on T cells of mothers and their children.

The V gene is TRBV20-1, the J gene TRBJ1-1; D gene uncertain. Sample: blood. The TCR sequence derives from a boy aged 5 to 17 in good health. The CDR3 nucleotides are TGCAGTGCTAGAGATGGAGGGTGGCACACTGAAGCTTTCTTT. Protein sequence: CSARDGGWHTEAFF.